Shown below are 32 T cell receptor beta chains from a single sample sequenced in a study of blood T cell repertoires in COVID-19. Libraries were prepared by immunoSEQ multiplex PCR; TCRdb keeps only in-frame clonotypes and omits some of them. The table has 110,000 to 150,000 clones, about 82% seen once. Source material: PBMCs or T cells enriched from blood (not recorded which). All receptors come from a woman aged 40 to 50 who had recovered from COVID-19.

This clone was picked up one time. This chain connects TRBV4-1 to TRBJ2-3; D may be TRBD1 (6 bases). CDR1 and CDR2 from the germline V gene are MGHRA and YSYEKL. The ends were cut back, 3 bases at V and 6 bases at J, with 13 bases in the middle. The CDR3 spans 14 residues. For the CDR3, the DNA is TGCGCCAGCAGCCAGAACAGGGTTGGGGATACGCAGTATTTT. Protein sequence: CASSQNRVGDTQYF.

The V gene is TRBV2, the J gene TRBJ1-5, with D perhaps matching TRBD1 (5 bases). Germline values: CDR1 SNHLY, CDR2 FYNNEI. The CDR3 extends over 13 amino acids. Trimming took off 6 bases at V and 5 bases at J, with 11 bases between the two ends. The CDR3: CASRWGEDQPQHF. CDR3 coding DNA: TGTGCCAGCAGGTGGGGGGAGGATCAGCCCCAGCATTTT. The full variable domain, rest sourced from reference TRBV2 and TRBJ1-5, is EPEVTQTPSHQVTQMGQEVILRCVPISNHLYFYWYRQILGQKVEFLVSFYNNEISEKSEIFDDQFSVERPDGSNFTLKIRSTKLEDSAMYFCASRWGEDQPQHFGDGTRLSIL.

The J gene is TRBJ2-1, the V gene TRBV18; tentative D call: TRBD2 (5 bases). The germline CDR1 and CDR2 sequences are KGHSH and LQKENI. This CDR3 spans 13 amino acids. Between the trimmed V and J ends, which lost 3 bases and 7 bases, there was a span of 10 bases. DNA for the CDR3: TGTGCCAGCTCACCTGGACTGTTTAATGAGCAGTTCTTC. This translates into CASSPGLFNEQFF.

The gene calls are TRBV10-3 and TRBJ1-5; 9 bases line up with TRBD1. The V gene's germline CDR1 is ENHRY and CDR2 SYGVKD. This CDR3 spans 20 amino acids. V was pared by 3 bases and J by 2 bases, with 17 bases of the junction left unmatched. CDR3 amino acids: CAISDHQGQGFGLGNQPQHF. The CDR3 nucleotides read TGTGCCATCAGTGACCATCAGGGACAGGGATTTGGTCTTGGCAATCAGCCCCAGCATTTT.

This chain connects TRBV3-1 (or the pseudogene TRBV3-2) to TRBJ2-1; the match to TRBD2 covers 9 bases. The CDR3 has 14 amino acids. The germline V gene encodes CDR1 LGHDT and CDR2 YNNKEL (reference sequence). Unmatched junction bases numbered 2, after V lost 0 bases and J lost 8 bases. The CDR3 DNA reads TGTGCCAGCAGCCAAGAGGCTAGCGGGGATGAGCAGTTCTTC. This codes for CASSQEASGDEQFF.

The J gene is TRBJ1-1, the V gene TRBV5-1; D unclear. CDR3 length equals 15 residues. The germline V gene encodes CDR1 SGHRS and CDR2 YFSETQ. The V and J ends lost 4 bases and 4 bases respectively, with 17 bases between them. The CDR3 coding sequence is TGCGCCAGCAGCCCCCGGGCCCAACGGGGCACTGAAGCTTTCTTT. Its protein is CASSPRAQRGTEAFF.

V usage is TRBV5-1 and J usage is TRBJ1-2; D call uncertain. Germline V gene sequence: CDR1 SGHRS, CDR2 YFSETQ. V lost 1 base to trimming and J lost 7 bases, with 17 bases between them. The CDR3 has 15 amino acids. CDR3 in amino acids: CASSLYSPREGGYTF. In nucleotides, the CDR3 is TGCGCCAGCAGCTTGTATTCCCCCCGGGAAGGTGGCTACACCTTC.

In nucleotides, the CDR3 is TGCGCCAGCAGCCCGACAGGGCTCGGAGACGAGCAGTACTTC. It specifies CASSPTGLGDEQYF. This rearrangement joins TRBV4-1 to TRBJ2-7; TRBD1 aligns across 7 bases. The germline V gene has CDR1 MGHRA and CDR2 YSYEKL. V trimming: 4 bases; J trimming: 5 bases; junction bases outside the gene matches: 8. The CDR3 covers 14 residues.

This clone was detected a few times. Its ends do not fully match the called genes, so a read error is possible. The rearrangement joins TRBV6-5 to TRBJ2-7, with TRBD1 as a possible D gene (5 bases). Per the germline V gene, CDR1 is MNHEY and CDR2 is SVGAGI. There are 13 residues in the CDR3. Here the CDR3 DNA reads TGTGCCAGCAGTTACGTGGTCGGACATCCCGCAGACTTC. This codes for CASSYVVGHPADF.

The J gene is TRBJ1-6, the V gene TRBV7-8, with TRBD1 matching 11 bases. Germline CDR1 reads SGHVS; CDR2 reads FQNEAQ. CDR3 size: 19 residues. The junction had 15 bases not matched to a gene; V was cut back by 3 bases and J by 8 bases. The CDR3, as DNA: TGTGCCAGCAGCTTGCCTAGGACAGGGGGCGCGGTTGTGGATTCACCCCTCCACTTT. Its translation: CASSLPRTGGAVVDSPLHF. Together with reference TRBV7-8 and TRBJ1-6, the CDR3 gives the full variable domain: GAGVSQSPRYKVAKRGQDVALRCDPISGHVSLFWYQQALGQGPEFLTYFQNEAQLDKSGLPSDRFFAERPEGSVSTLKIQRTQQEDSAVYLCASSLPRTGGAVVDSPLHFGNGTRLTVT.

This rearrangement joins TRBV28 to TRBJ2-7, with no clear D. This CDR3 has 12 residues. Between the trimmed V and J ends, which lost 7 bases and 7 bases, there was a span of 14 bases. Germline values: CDR1 MDHEN, CDR2 SYDVKM. CDR3 amino acids: CASNQMGLEQYF. DNA for the CDR3: TGTGCCAGCAACCAGATGGGCTTGGAGCAGTACTTC.

CDR3 loop: CASTTPDRAQETQYF. The DNA for the CDR3 is TGTGCCAGTACCACCCCGGACAGGGCCCAAGAGACCCAGTACTTC. The gene calls are TRBV19 and TRBJ2-5, with TRBD1 matching over 8 bases. This CDR3 is built from 15 residues. Trimming cost V 7 bases and J 1 base; bases outside gene matches: 8. Germline-derived CDR1 and CDR2 are LNHDA and SQIVND (reference sequence).

In this sample, this clone turned up once. CDR3 residues: CASSPPNQYEQYF. The CDR3 DNA reads TGCGCCAGCAGCCCCCCGAATCAGTACGAGCAGTACTTC. The chain couples TRBV4-1 to TRBJ2-7; D not certain. The CDR3 consists of 13 residues. CDR1 and CDR2 from the germline V gene are MGHRA and YSYEKL. V lost 4 bases and J lost 4, with 11 bases in between.

This clone was seen many times. The chain has TRBV30 and TRBJ2-5; the match to TRBD1 covers 12 bases. The V gene's germline CDR1 is GTSNPN and CDR2 SVGIG (reference sequence). The CDR3 covers 15 residues. The J segment lost 4 bases and the V segment lost 3 bases, leaving 6 bases of the junction unmatched. The CDR3, as DNA: TGTGCCTGGAGCCCCGGGACAGGGGGCCGAGAGACCCAGTACTTC. Translation gives CAWSPGTGGRETQYF.

This chain links TRBV7-2 with TRBJ1-2; D ambiguous. The CDR3 is 15 residues long. Germline V gives CDR1 SGHTA, CDR2 FQGNSA. The V gene lost 7 bases and the J gene lost 0 bases, with 15 bases spanning the gap. The CDR3 bases are TGTGCCAGCATCAATACAGCCTTAGCTAACTATGGCTACACCTTC. This encodes CASINTALANYGYTF.

The chain employs TRBV11-2 and TRBJ2-5, with 9 bases aligning to TRBD1. The CDR3 has 15 residues. The germline CDR1 and CDR2 sequences are SGHAT and FQNNGV. The V gene end was trimmed by 4 bases and the J gene end by 5 bases; junction bases not matched to a gene: 8. The CDR3 loop reads CASSWGQGLGETQYF. The CDR3 nucleotides are TGTGCCAGCAGCTGGGGACAGGGTCTCGGGGAGACCCAGTACTTC.

This clone appeared a single time. This sequence joins TRBV5-6 and TRBJ2-1; D may be TRBD2 (6 bases). The CDR3 extends over 14 amino acids. Germline V gene data show CDR1 as SGHDT and CDR2 as YYEEEE. V lost 0 bases to trimming and J lost 12 bases, with 16 bases between them. CDR3 bases: TGTGCCAGCAGCTTGGCCGGAACCGTCGGGGGGCAGTTCTTC. This encodes CASSLAGTVGGQFF. Supplemented by reference TRBV5-6 and TRBJ2-1, the full variable domain reads DAGVTQSPTHLIKTRGQQVTLRCSPKSGHDTVSWYQQALGQGPQFIFQYYEEEERQRGNFPDRFSGHQFPNYSSELNVNALLLGDSALYLCASSLAGTVGGQFFGPGTRLTVL.

The rearrangement joins TRBV5-8 to TRBJ1-6; TRBD1 aligns across 9 bases. Trimming took 4 bases from V and 7 from J; bases not matched to a gene: 3. The CDR3 contains 14 residues. Germline V gene lookup returns CDR1 SGHTS and CDR2 YDEGEE. The DNA for the CDR3 is TGTGCCAGCAGCGGGACAGGGTGGAATTCACCCCTCCACTTT. It yields the protein CASSGTGWNSPLHF.

This clone was counted between two and nine times. This sequence joins TRBV5-1 and TRBJ1-5; TRBD1 aligns across 11 bases. The junction had 4 bases not matched to a gene; V was cut back by 4 bases and J by 7 bases. The germline V gene encodes CDR1 SGHRS and CDR2 YFSETQ. This CDR3 contains 14 residues. Here the CDR3 reads CASSAGQGGQPQHF. CDR3 DNA sequence: TGCGCCAGCAGCGCGGGACAGGGGGGGCAGCCCCAGCATTTT.

This clone was seen more than once but under ten times. The chain couples TRBV7-9 to TRBJ1-2; possible D gene TRBD1, 6 bases. Germline loops: CDR1 SEHNR, CDR2 FQNEAQ (reference sequence). This CDR3 comprises 14 residues. Trimming removed 4 bases at V and 4 bases at J, with 13 bases between. The CDR3 loop reads CASSSSGGLYGYTF. The CDR3, as DNA: TGTGCCAGCAGCTCATCCGGGGGGCTCTATGGCTACACCTTC. The full variable domain, with the rest looked up from reference TRBV7-9 and TRBJ1-2, is DTGVSQNPRHKITKRGQNVTFRCDPISEHNRLYWYRQTLGQGPEFLTYFQNEAQLEKSRLLSDRFSAERPKGSFSTLEIQRTEQGDSAMYLCASSSSGGLYGYTFGSGTRLTVV.

The rearrangement uses TRBV5-4 and TRBJ1-2, with 8 bases matching TRBD1. J lost 3 bases, V lost 5 bases, and 3 bases had no gene match. The CDR3 extends over 13 amino acids. The germline V gene encodes CDR1 SGHNT and CDR2 YYREEE (reference sequence). CDR3 DNA sequence: TGTGCCAGCAGGCAGACAGGGGACTATGGCTACACCTTC. Translation gives CASRQTGDYGYTF.

V is TRBV14 and J is TRBJ2-5; TRBD2 matches 10 bases. The V gene's germline CDR1 is SGHDN and CDR2 FVKESK. The length of the CDR3 is 17 residues. Trimming took 4 bases from V and 0 from J; bases not matched to a gene: 8. The chain's CDR3 is CASSLTLAGAYQETQYF. DNA for the CDR3: TGTGCCAGCAGCCTGACTCTAGCGGGGGCTTACCAAGAGACCCAGTACTTC.

V gene TRBV4-1 combines with J gene TRBJ2-2, with D possibly being TRBD2 (6 bases). The CDR3 has 17 residues. V lost 0 bases, J lost 4 bases, and 15 bases lay in between. Per germline, CDR1 MGHRA and CDR2 YSYEKL. This CDR3 is CASSQERAGRRTGELFF. The CDR3 region has the DNA TGCGCCAGCAGCCAAGAAAGGGCCGGGAGACGCACCGGGGAGCTGTTTTTT.

This chain connects TRBV30 to TRBJ1-5; the match to TRBD1 covers 10 bases. Trimming took 0 bases from V and 4 from J; bases not matched to a gene: 6. Germline CDR1 and CDR2: GTSNPN and SVGIG (reference sequence). The CDR3 totals 16 residues. CDR3 sequence reads: CAWSVQGQGRNQPQHF. Here the CDR3 DNA reads TGTGCCTGGAGTGTACAGGGACAGGGGAGGAATCAGCCCCAGCATTTT.

The rearrangement uses TRBV7-8 and TRBJ1-3; D unresolved. The length of the CDR3 is 14 residues. CDR1 is SGHVS and CDR2 is FQNEAQ in the germline V gene. Trimming shortened V by 0 bases and J by 4 bases, and 7 bases separated the two germline ends. This CDR3 reads CASSLASLGNTIYF. The DNA of the CDR3 is TGTGCCAGCAGCTTAGCGTCGTTAGGAAACACCATATATTTT. Drawing the rest from reference TRBV7-8 and TRBJ1-3, the complete variable domain is GAGVSQSPRYKVAKRGQDVALRCDPISGHVSLFWYQQALGQGPEFLTYFQNEAQLDKSGLPSDRFFAERPEGSVSTLKIQRTQQEDSAVYLCASSLASLGNTIYFGEGSWLTVV.

This clone was counted only a few times. The chain links TRBV2 to TRBJ1-6; TRBD1 might be the D (5 bases). This CDR3 region has 18 residues. Trimming cost V 7 bases and J 0 bases, with 19 bases left between them. CDR1 SNHLY and CDR2 FYNNEI come from the germline V gene. CDR3 bases: TGTGCCAGCAAGCAGGGTGGGGCCCTCAGCTCCTATAATTCACCCCTCCACTTT. It specifies CASKQGGALSSYNSPLHF. The full variable domain, in which reference TRBV2 and TRBJ1-6 provide the parts outside the CDR3, is EPEVTQTPSHQVTQMGQEVILRCVPISNHLYFYWYRQILGQKVEFLVSFYNNEISEKSEIFDDQFSVERPDGSNFTLKIRSTKLEDSAMYFCASKQGGALSSYNSPLHFGNGTRLTVT.

The gene calls are TRBV2 and TRBJ2-2; the match to TRBD2 covers 7 bases. V lost 0 bases to trimming and J lost 7 bases; unmatched junction nucleotides: 2. The CDR3 runs 14 residues. The V gene's germline CDR1 is SNHLY and CDR2 FYNNEI. This CDR3 is CASSEARGIGELFF. The CDR3 bases are TGTGCCAGCAGTGAAGCGCGGGGGATCGGGGAGCTGTTTTTT.

The chain joins TRBV18 to TRBJ2-1, with 10 bases that match TRBD1. Germline loops: CDR1 KGHSH, CDR2 LQKENI. This CDR3 has 16 amino acids. V was clipped by 2 bases and J by 5 bases; unmatched bases: 6. Written as DNA, the CDR3 is TGTGCCAGCTCACCAAAGGGGACAGGGGTCGACAATGAGCAGTTCTTC. It translates to CASSPKGTGVDNEQFF.

The rearrangement joins TRBV24-1 to TRBJ2-3; the D is unclear. V was trimmed by 9 bases and J by 5 bases, leaving 8 bases between them. Germline-derived CDR1 and CDR2 are KGHDR and SFDVKD. The CDR3 loop spans 11 amino acids. CDR3 bases: TGTGCCACCCTATCGGTAGATACGCAGTATTTT. This encodes CATLSVDTQYF.

This chain connects TRBV24-1 to TRBJ2-3; 12 bases align to TRBD2. V lost 4 bases to trimming and J lost 4 bases; unmatched junction nucleotides: 5. The CDR3 extends over 16 amino acids. Germline V gene data show CDR1 as KGHDR and CDR2 as SFDVKD. CDR3 DNA sequence: TGTGCCACCAGTGACCGGACTAGCGGGAACGCAGATACGCAGTATTTT. This encodes CATSDRTSGNADTQYF.

This clone was detected only once. The rearrangement uses TRBV27 and TRBJ1-2, with TRBD1 identical over 7 bases. From germline, CDR1 is MNHEY and CDR2 SMNVEV (reference sequence). V lost 2 bases, J lost 4 bases, and 7 bases stayed unmatched. The CDR3 is 15 amino acids. This CDR3 is CASSLVGQIIYGYTF. CDR3 DNA: TGTGCCAGCAGTTTAGTGGGACAGATTATCTATGGCTACACCTTC.

The chain has TRBV5-5 and TRBJ2-5; TRBD2 aligns across 11 bases. Germline values: CDR1 SGHKS, CDR2 YYEKEE (reference sequence). J lost 4 bases, V lost 4 bases, and 6 bases had no gene match. The CDR3 has 15 residues. CDR3 in DNA: TGTGCCAGCAGCCAACTAGCGGGGGACGGAGAGACCCAGTACTTC. It is translated as CASSQLAGDGETQYF.